This T cell receptor beta chain originates from a study of graft-versus-host responses after intestinal transplantation. Trimming stripped 0 bases from V and 2 bases from J, with 6 bases between. Germline V gene data show CDR1 as SGHNT and CDR2 as YYREEE (reference sequence). The length of the CDR3 is 13 residues. Regarding the study as a whole: The study associated peak circulating GvH clone levels with early post-transplant HvG declines. Allograft clonal ratios (graft-versus-host to host-versus-graft) were high in patients who had graft-donor T cell macrochimerism. GvH clones were found in recipient marrow; some appeared first in ileum or blood.

As concerns this clone: Its antigen remains unknown.

Here immunoSEQ multiplex PCR was the method, and the copy in TCRdb shows in-frame clones only, minus some. Of about 110,000 clones in the sample, 80% to 90% were seen once. This specimen was unstimulated CD4+ T cells sorted from spleen or lymph node cells, taken before transplant. The source of this sequence is a human donor who was the organ donor for an intestinal transplant. This rearrangement joins TRBV5-4 to TRBJ2-7, with unresolved D. CDR3 in amino acids: CASSLAATYEQYF. DNA for the CDR3: TGTGCCAGCAGCTTGGCGGCTACCTACGAGCAGTACTTC.